The T cell receptor (beta chain) described here comes from a study of blood T cell repertoires in COVID-19. This clone was picked up many times. Data came from immunoSEQ multiplex PCR; TCRdb stores just in-frame clones and leaves some out. The sample includes roughly 250,000 clones, approximately 89% of them seen just once. The CDR3 sequence is 15 residues long. Looked up from germline, CDR1 is SQVTM and CDR2 is ANQGSEA. Trimming cost V 7 bases and J 0 bases, with 18 bases left between them. Sequences were obtained from PBMCs or T cells enriched from blood (not recorded which). V usage is TRBV29-1 and J usage is TRBJ1-1; D ambiguous. This sequence was found in a woman aged 40 to 50 with acute COVID-19. CDR3 in amino acids: CSASPGWAMNTEAFF. CDR3 bases: TGCAGCGCCTCACCCGGCTGGGCCATGAACACTGAAGCTTTCTTT.